This record covers a single TCR beta chain. This sample is drawn from a study of blood T cell repertoires in COVID-19. Study in general: Samples of COVID-19 (acute and convalescent) were obtained from the United States, Italy and Spain. Sources were T cells, B-cell-depleted T cells, or PBMCs; the material itself was cDNA or gDNA.

This CDR3 comprises 14 residues. Germline CDR1 KGHSH, CDR2 LQKENI. The ends were cut back, 6 bases at V and 5 bases at J, with 14 bases in the middle. The protocol was immunoSEQ multiplex PCR, while the TCRdb copy is restricted to in-frame clones and leaves out a portion. The table shows over 100,000 clones, with about 85% occurring only once. Specimen: peripheral blood. The rearrangement links TRBV18 to TRBJ1-5; a possible D gene is TRBD1 (6 bases). The sequence was obtained from a man aged 35-49 years with acute or convalescent COVID-19. CDR3 DNA sequence: TGTGCCAGCTCCGAGTTACAGGGTGATCAGCCCCAGCATTTT. Translation gives CASSELQGDQPQHF. Together with reference TRBV18 and TRBJ1-5, the CDR3 gives the full variable domain: NAGVMQNPRHLVRRRGQEARLRCSPMKGHSHVYWYRQLPEEGLKFMVYLQKENIIDESGMPKERFSAEFPKEGPSILRIQQVVRGDSAAYFCASSELQGDQPQHFGDGTRLSIL.